The 13 T cell receptor beta chains in this list originate from one sample, sequenced in a study of blood T cell repertoires in COVID-19. Profiling relied on immunoSEQ multiplex PCR, and the TCRdb table lists in-frame clones only, not all of them. The sample shows 200,000 or so clones, about 80% of them seen only once. Sequencing was carried out using peripheral blood. The receptors shown here come from a human donor with acute or convalescent COVID-19. The donor label of this sample is uncertain.

The V and J genes are TRBV7-7 and TRBJ2-5, with D perhaps matching TRBD1 (6 bases). Germline values: CDR1 SSHAT, CDR2 FNYEAQ (reference sequence). V was pared by 5 bases and J by 2 bases, with 24 bases between. CDR3 length: 18 residues. CDR3 in amino acids: CASSPLSPTFRGQETQYF. Here the CDR3 DNA reads TGTGCCAGCAGCCCTCTATCCCCCACTTTTAGGGGGCAAGAGACCCAGTACTTC.

The V gene is TRBV30, the J gene TRBJ1-2; the match to TRBD1 covers 7 bases. The germline V gene encodes CDR1 GTSNPN and CDR2 SVGIG (reference sequence). Unmatched junction bases numbered 9, after V lost 3 bases and J lost 5 bases. The CDR3 extends over 14 amino acids. The CDR3 reads CAWRRRQGGYGYTF. The CDR3 bases are TGTGCCTGGAGGAGACGACAGGGCGGATATGGCTACACCTTC.

This clone appeared a single time. The chain employs TRBV28 and TRBJ1-2, with a tentative D call TRBD1 (6 bases). Germline lookup yields CDR1 MDHEN and CDR2 SYDVKM. V gave up 6 bases and J gave up 2 bases, with 13 bases separating them. The CDR3 spans 14 residues. CDR3 residues: CASRYRARNYGYTF. The CDR3 DNA sequence: TGTGCCAGCAGGTACAGGGCACGCAACTATGGCTACACCTTC.

V gene TRBV5-1 combines with J gene TRBJ2-3; 8 positions agree with TRBD2. The junction had 6 bases not matched to a gene; V was cut back by 3 bases and J by 6 bases. This CDR3 contains 14 residues. Germline V CDR1 and CDR2: SGHRS, YFSETQ. The CDR3 sequence is CASSSGGAVDTQYF. The CDR3, as DNA: TGCGCCAGCAGCTCGGGGGGGGCCGTGGATACGCAGTATTTT.

This clone was seen only once. The V call is TRBV12-3 or TRBV12-4, the J call TRBJ2-1, with 9 bases identical to TRBD1. J lost 8 bases, V lost 5 bases, and 4 bases had no gene match. The CDR3 extends over 13 amino acids. The CDR3 reads CASSPTGGYEQFF. The CDR3, as DNA: TGTGCCAGCAGTCCCACAGGGGGCTATGAGCAGTTCTTC.

The rearrangement links TRBV24-1 to TRBJ2-2; D might be TRBD1 (6 bases). V lost 1 base, J lost 1 base, and 15 bases lay in between. CDR3 size: 18 residues. The germline gives CDR1 KGHDR, CDR2 SFDVKD. The CDR3 loop is CATSDLVPTGENTGELFF. In DNA form, the CDR3 reads TGTGCCACCAGTGATTTAGTCCCGACAGGCGAGAACACCGGGGAGCTGTTTTTT.

This chain links TRBV2 with TRBJ2-3; 7 bases agree with TRBD1. This CDR3 is 14 amino acids long. The V and J ends lost 6 bases and 3 bases, in that order; junction bases with no gene match: 6. The germline gives CDR1 SNHLY, CDR2 FYNNEI. CDR3 DNA: TGTGCCAGCAGCGTGGACAGGTTTACAGATACGCAGTATTTT. This encodes CASSVDRFTDTQYF.

The gene calls are TRBV19 and TRBJ2-7; possibly TRBD1 for D (6 bases). Germline lookup yields CDR1 LNHDA and CDR2 SQIVND (reference sequence). V lost 5 bases and J 6 bases, leaving 17 bases between the germline ends. CDR3 length: 14 residues. CDR3 in DNA: TGTGCCAGTAGTCTCTCTGCTCAGGGGCGCGAGCAGTACTTC. Protein sequence: CASSLSAQGREQYF.

The chain uses TRBV6-4 and TRBJ2-7; 15 nucleotides line up with TRBD2. After removal of 4 bases from V and 5 bases from J, the junction contained 12 bases not matched to a gene. CDR1 MRHNA and CDR2 SNTAGT come from the germline V gene. This CDR3 spans 18 amino acids. CDR3 DNA: TGTGCCAGCAGTGGGGGACTAGCGGGAGGTCCCTATAGGGACGAGCAGTACTTC. Amino acid sequence: CASSGGLAGGPYRDEQYF.

This chain uses TRBV15 with TRBJ2-1, with 7 bases matching TRBD2. V dropped 0 bases and J dropped 5; count of bases not matched to a gene: 4. From germline, CDR1 is LNHNV and CDR2 YYDKDF (reference sequence). CDR3 length equals 15 residues. The CDR3 DNA reads TGTGCCACCAGCAGAGAGGCTAGCGGAGACAATGAGCAGTTCTTC. Protein: CATSREASGDNEQFF.

This chain uses TRBV14 with TRBJ2-3; a possible D gene is TRBD2 (5 bases). CDR3 size: 13 residues. V lost 3 bases and J lost 5, with 9 bases in between. Germline CDR1 reads SGHDN; CDR2 reads FVKESK. CDR3 DNA: TGTGCCAGCAGCCAGCTAGCCGGAGATACGCAGTATTTT. As protein: CASSQLAGDTQYF.

This sequence joins TRBV6-2 or TRBV6-3 and TRBJ1-2, with 9 bases identical to TRBD1. This CDR3 has 15 amino acids. With 2 bases clipped from V and 6 bases from J, the junction kept 7 bases outside the gene matches. CDR1 MNHEY and CDR2 SVGEGT come from the germline V gene. The CDR3 region is CASSYRTGDLNGYTF. CDR3 nucleotide sequence: TGTGCCAGCAGTTACCGGACAGGGGATTTAAATGGCTACACCTTC.

The rearrangement joins TRBV7-9 to TRBJ1-2, with 7 bases fitting TRBD1. Germline-derived CDR1 and CDR2 are SEHNR and FQNEAQ (reference sequence). This CDR3 is built from 17 residues. V lost 1 base to trimming and J lost 0 bases; unmatched junction nucleotides: 8. CDR3 sequence (DNA): TGTGCCAGCAGCTTAGTCGGGACAGCACTTACTAACTATGGCTACACCTTC. Its protein is CASSLVGTALTNYGYTF.